The clone carrying this T cell receptor (beta chain) was counted only a few times. TCRdb redid the calling of the 5' RACE reads with MiXCR, one entry per CDR3 protein. The sample has about 96,000 distinct CDR3 sequences, 17% seen once. These data come from a study of T cells of healthy individuals. This CDR3 is built from 13 residues. V lost 6 bases, J lost 2 bases, and 10 bases lay in between. Germline V gene sequence: CDR1 MNHEY, CDR2 SVGEGT. This sequence was found in a human donor in good health. The rearrangement links TRBV6-2 or TRBV6-3 to TRBJ1-1, with D perhaps matching TRBD1 (6 bases). CDR3 coding DNA: TGTGCCAGCAGGGAGGGACACAACACTGAAGCTTTCTTT. It specifies CASREGHNTEAFF.